Listed here are 13 T cell receptor beta chains from one sample, sequenced in a study of T cells in Graves' hyperthyroidism and ophthalmopathy. The investigators amplified TCR beta CDR3 regions from RNA transcripts. TCR CDR3 regions were first amplified by RT-PCR with HTBI primers. TCRdb passed the multiplex PCR reads through MiXCR, listing each CDR3 protein once. Altogether nearly 600,000 distinct CDR3 sequences are present, 14% being singletons, with the ten largest covering 7% to 9%. The sample was blood. These receptors were collected from a woman between 18 and 29 years old with Graves' ophthalmopathy.

CDR3 coding DNA: TGTGCCAGCAGCCCAGAGGGACTAGGGGGCACAGATACGCAGTATTTT. It is translated as CASSPEGLGGTDTQYF. This chain joins TRBV7-9 and TRBJ2-3; 8 bases line up with TRBD2. The CDR3 consists of 16 residues. Unmatched junction bases numbered 8, after V lost 5 bases and J lost 1 base. Per the germline V gene, CDR1 is SEHNR and CDR2 is FQNEAQ (reference sequence).

This chain joins TRBV4-1 and TRBJ1-5; TRBD1 agrees at 7 bases. Germline V lookup: CDR1 MGHRA, CDR2 YSYEKL. V shed 0 bases, J shed 6 bases, and the junction held 5 bases outside the gene matches. The CDR3 is 15 residues long. As DNA, the CDR3 is TGCGCCAGCAGCCAAGATAGGGGGCTCAGTCAGCCCCAGCATTTT. Protein product: CASSQDRGLSQPQHF.

The genes are TRBV10-3 and TRBJ2-1, with a tentative D call TRBD1 (5 bases). Germline loops: CDR1 ENHRY, CDR2 SYGVKD. Trimming left V 0 bases short and J 5 bases short, with 11 bases between. The CDR3 extends over 15 amino acids. The CDR3 protein is CAISESVQGNNEQFF. In DNA, the CDR3 is TGTGCCATCAGTGAGTCGGTCCAGGGAAACAATGAGCAGTTCTTC.

The chain's CDR3 is CASSPASAGTNYGYTF. CDR3 sequence (DNA): TGTGCCAGCAGCCCGGCCTCGGCAGGGACGAACTATGGCTACACCTTC. J is TRBJ1-2 and V is TRBV27, with a possible D match to TRBD1 (5 bases). Germline V lookup: CDR1 MNHEY, CDR2 SMNVEV (reference sequence). Trimming cost V 6 bases and J 2 bases, with 19 bases left between them. CDR3 size: 16 residues.

The chain combines TRBV18 with TRBJ1-5, with D possibly matching TRBD1 (6 bases). V was trimmed by 5 bases and J by 3 bases, leaving 11 bases between them. Germline V lookup: CDR1 KGHSH, CDR2 LQKENI. This CDR3 is 14 amino acids long. Here the CDR3 reads CASSVTGSNQPQHF. CDR3 coding DNA: TGTGCCAGCTCAGTTACAGGGTCCAATCAGCCCCAGCATTTT.

This clonotype was recorded many times. The gene calls are TRBV7-9 and TRBJ2-7; possible D gene TRBD1, 5 bases. CDR1 and CDR2 from the germline V gene are SEHNR and FQNEAQ (reference sequence). Trimming took 5 bases from V and 1 from J, leaving 15 bases between them. This CDR3 comprises 15 residues. The CDR3 DNA is TGTGCCAGCAGCGGCGGCCAGGGAAGATCCTACGAGCAGTACTTC. Its translation is CASSGGQGRSYEQYF.

This clonotype was counted ten times or more. This chain joins TRBV7-9 and TRBJ2-2; D gene uncertain. Germline V gene sequence: CDR1 SEHNR, CDR2 FQNEAQ (reference sequence). This CDR3 comprises 11 residues. Deletions cut 6 bases from V and 6 bases from J, with 5 bases between. The CDR3 spells CASRLAGELFF. DNA of the CDR3: TGTGCCAGCAGGCTGGCCGGGGAGCTGTTTTTT.

This clonotype was counted ten times or more. The chain couples TRBV7-3 to TRBJ2-5; no reliable D call. The CDR3 has 12 amino acids. Germline CDR1 and CDR2: SGHTA and FQGTGA. The V end was cut by 2 bases, the J end by 1 base, with 2 bases between. CDR3 coding DNA: TGTGCCAGCAGCTTACGCCAAGAGACCCAGTACTTC. As protein: CASSLRQETQYF.

This clonotype came up many times. CDR3 nucleotides: TGTGCCGGACGCAGGGACTACGAGCAGTACTTC. Its protein product is CAGRRDYEQYF. This chain joins TRBV2 and TRBJ2-7; perhaps TRBD1 as D (5 bases). Germline V CDR1 and CDR2: SNHLY, FYNNEI. CDR3 size: 11 residues. Trimming shortened V by 11 bases and J by 3 bases, and 11 bases separated the two germline ends.

This clonotype was observed a handful of times. This may be a read error, as it is one base from a much larger clone. The chain joins TRBV27 to TRBJ2-3; 7 bases are shared with TRBD1. CDR3 length: 14 residues. Per the germline V gene, CDR1 is MNHEY and CDR2 is SMNVEV (reference sequence). DNA for the CDR3: TGTGTCAGCAGCCTCCGGGACAGCGCAGATACGCAGTATTTT. This gives the protein CVSSLRDSADTQYF.

This clonotype was detected many times. The chain uses TRBV20-1 and TRBJ2-3; 9 bases match TRBD1. Looked up from germline, CDR1 is DFQATT and CDR2 is SNEGSKA (reference sequence). Trimming cost V 3 bases and J 3 bases; bases outside gene matches: 10. The length of the CDR3 is 16 residues. The CDR3 DNA sequence: TGCAGTGCTAGGGGGGCCGGGACAGGGTTAACAGATACGCAGTATTTT. It is translated as CSARGAGTGLTDTQYF.

This clonotype was recorded at least ten times. V and J are TRBV20-1 and TRBJ1-5; maybe TRBD1 (6 bases). Per the germline V gene, CDR1 is DFQATT and CDR2 is SNEGSKA (reference sequence). With 4 bases removed from V and 1 base from J, the gap between germline ends came to 14 bases. This CDR3 has 15 amino acids. Written as DNA, the CDR3 is TGCAGTGCTACCATACCGGGACACAGCAATCAGCCCCAGCATTTT. Protein product: CSATIPGHSNQPQHF.

The J gene is TRBJ2-5, the V gene TRBV19; no firm D call. Trimming cost V 3 bases and J 6 bases, with 14 bases left between them. This CDR3 is 14 amino acids long. Germline values: CDR1 LNHDA, CDR2 SQIVND (reference sequence). Here the CDR3 reads CASSISTGIQTQYF. CDR3 bases: TGTGCCAGTAGTATCAGTACCGGAATCCAGACCCAGTACTTC. Combining the CDR3 with reference TRBV19 and TRBJ2-5 gives the whole variable domain DGGITQSPKYLFRKEGQNVTLSCEQNLNHDAMYWYRQDPGQGLRLIYYSQIVNDFQKGDIAEGYSVSREKKESFPLTVTSAQKNPTAFYLCASSISTGIQTQYFGPGTRLLVL.